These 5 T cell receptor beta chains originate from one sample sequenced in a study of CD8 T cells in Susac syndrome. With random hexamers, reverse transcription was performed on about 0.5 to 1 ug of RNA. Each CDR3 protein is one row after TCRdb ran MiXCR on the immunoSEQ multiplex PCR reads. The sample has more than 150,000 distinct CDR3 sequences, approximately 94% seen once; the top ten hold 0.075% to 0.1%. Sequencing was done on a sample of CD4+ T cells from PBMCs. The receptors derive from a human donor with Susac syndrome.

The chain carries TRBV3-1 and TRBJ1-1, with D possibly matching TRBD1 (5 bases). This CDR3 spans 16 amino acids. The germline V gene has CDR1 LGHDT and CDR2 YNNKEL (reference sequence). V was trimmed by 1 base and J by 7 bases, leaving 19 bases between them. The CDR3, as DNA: TGTGCCAGCAGCCAAGGTACAGGCAGGGTCGGAGTTGAAGCTTTCTTT. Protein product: CASSQGTGRVGVEAFF.

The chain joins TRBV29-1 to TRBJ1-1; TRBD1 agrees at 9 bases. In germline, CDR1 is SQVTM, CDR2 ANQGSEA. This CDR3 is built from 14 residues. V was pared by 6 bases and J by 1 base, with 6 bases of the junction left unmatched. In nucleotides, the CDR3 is TGCAGCGTCCCCGGGACAGGGAGGAACACTGAAGCTTTCTTT. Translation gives CSVPGTGRNTEAFF.

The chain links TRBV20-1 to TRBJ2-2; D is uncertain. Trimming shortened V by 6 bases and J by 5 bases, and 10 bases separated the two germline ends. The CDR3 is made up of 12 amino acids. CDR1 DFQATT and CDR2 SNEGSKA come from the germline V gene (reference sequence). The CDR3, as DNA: TGCAGTGCCGCCCCATGGACCGGGGAGCTGTTTTTT. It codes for CSAAPWTGELFF.

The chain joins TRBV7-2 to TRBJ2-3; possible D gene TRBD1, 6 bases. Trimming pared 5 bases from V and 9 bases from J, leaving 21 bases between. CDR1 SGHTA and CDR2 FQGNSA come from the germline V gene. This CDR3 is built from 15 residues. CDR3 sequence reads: CASSPEGLGGGTQYF. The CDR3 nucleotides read TGTGCCAGCAGCCCTGAAGGGCTAGGGGGTGGGACGCAGTATTTT.

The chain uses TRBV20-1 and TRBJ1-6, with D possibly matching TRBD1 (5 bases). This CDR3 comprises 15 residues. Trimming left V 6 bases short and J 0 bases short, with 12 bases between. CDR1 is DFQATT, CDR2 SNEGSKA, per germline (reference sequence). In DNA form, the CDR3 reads TGCAGTGCAAGGGACTCGAGCTCCTATAATTCACCCCTCCACTTT. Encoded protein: CSARDSSSYNSPLHF.